This T cell receptor beta chain was sequenced in a study of OX40 agonist ivuxolimab in advanced cancers. Turning to the overall study: Ivuxolimab was a fully human IgG2 agonistic monoclonal antibody targeting the costimulatory receptor OX40 (CD134). Of the 50 or so patients in dose escalation, about 20 had hepatocellular carcinoma, roughly 15 had melanoma, 9 had renal cell carcinoma and 9 had head and neck cancer. Intravenous ivuxolimab was administered to patients every 2 weeks at six dose levels: 0.01, 0.1, 0.3, 1.5, 3 and 10 mg/kg. Partial responses occurred in three dose-escalation patients, of whom one had hepatocellular carcinoma and two had cutaneous melanoma. The paper reports the monotherapy dose-escalation portion (N of about 54 patients) of the phase I ivuxolimab trial. Patients were allowed to have had prior anti-PD-1, anti-PD-L1 or anti-CTLA-4 therapy, and approximately 40% of the dose-escalation patients had been treated with checkpoint inhibitors. The dose-escalation cohort was roughly 80% male with a mean age of about 60 years, ranging from roughly 23 to 79. Peripheral TCRbeta sequencing was intended to test whether TCR sequence diversity was altered and clonal T-cell expansion was caused by ivuxolimab. Study-level results and caveats: At doses from 0.1 to 3.0 mg/kg, clonal expansion was seen in both CD4+ and CD8+ blood T cells between baseline and week 6. After ivuxolimab, CD8+ T cells had more expanded clones than CD4+ T cells on average. The antigen specificity of the peripheral T cells that underwent clonal expansion was not determined. Low levels of normalized T-cell clonal expansion were also seen in some nonresponding patients. In partial responders in the 0.1-3.0 mg/kg groups, normalized peripheral clonal expansion was found to be among the lowest, especially among CD8+ T cells.

About this clone itself: Its antigen remains unidentified. Per-base qualities were not stored, and no clone one base away is much larger.

CDR1 is given as MNHNY and CDR2 as SVGAGI, both from the germline V gene (reference sequence). V has 6 bases trimmed and J has 9 bases trimmed; junction bases matching no gene number 15. Inclusive of the bounding cysteine and phenylalanine, the CDR3 is 16 residues long. Only the CDR3 DNA stays, 48 bases, in frame from base 1. Patients with autoimmune disease history or receiving systemic immunosuppression were excluded from the trial. Peripheral blood for TCR sequencing was collected from all dose cohorts at baseline, on cycle 4 day 1, and on cycle 7 day 1. Samples were obtained from an open-label, multicenter, first-in-human phase I dose-escalation trial of ivuxolimab. Adults with locally advanced or metastatic melanoma, renal cell carcinoma, hepatocellular carcinoma or head and neck squamous cell carcinoma were enrolled in the trial. Before TCR sequencing, CD4+ T cells and CD8+ T cells from peripheral blood were sorted into separate populations.

To sequence the TCRbeta CDR3 region, genomic DNA was isolated from the sorted cells. The immunoSEQ Assay was used to sequence the TCRbeta CDR3 regions. Sourced from immuneACCESS, this table was stored by TCRdb with only in-frame sequences that have V and J called. A share of the clones is absent; for the studies checked, an unresolved V gene accounts for under half, and the remainder has no known explanation. The sample table records around 40,000 clones; less than 85% of these occur just once. Clones ranked in the top ten supply over 20% of the sample. The receptor comes from an adult with an advanced solid tumor such as melanoma, head and neck, liver or kidney cancer. Source: CD4+ or CD8+ T cells sorted from blood, taken in a trial of the OX40 agonist ivuxolimab. This receptor chain uses TRBV6-6 and TRBJ2-1, and 9 junction bases match TRBD1. CDR3 protein: CASSPNRGRGGGEQFF. The DNA sequence is given as TGTGCCAGCAGCCCCAACAGGGGGCGCGGAGGTGGTGAGCAGTTCTTC.